A selection of T cell receptor beta chains follows, all from one sample in a study of blood T cell repertoires in COVID-19. Here immunoSEQ multiplex PCR was the method, and the copy in TCRdb shows in-frame clones only, minus some. This repertoire shows about 180,000 clones, 79% found once; its top ten account for approximately 7.6%. The sample comprised peripheral blood. The receptors originated from a woman aged 55 to 70 with COVID-19, enrolled during active disease. Both conserved end residues are part of each CDR3. The order of the fields is J gene, D gene, V gene, clone size, CDR3 DNA, CDR3 protein. A D gene is named only where the DNA matches it firmly. Only some rows state a clone size, as once, few, many or a class for expanded clones.

J gene: TRBJ2-1
D gene: TRBD1
V gene: TRBV6-1
clone size: .
CDR3 DNA: TGTGCCAGCAGTGAGACAGGGGGCCGTAGTAGTGAGCAGTTCTTC
CDR3 protein: CASSETGGRSSEQFF

J gene: TRBJ1-1
D gene: .
V gene: TRBV10-3
clone size: .
CDR3 DNA: TGTGCAAACAGGGTAATGGAGAACACTGAAGCTTTCTTT
CDR3 protein: CANRVMENTEAFF

J gene: TRBJ1-6
D gene: .
V gene: TRBV7-8
clone size: .
CDR3 DNA: TGTGCCAGCAGCCCCAGGACAGCCCCGGGACCCCTCCACTTT
CDR3 protein: CASSPRTAPGPLHF

J gene: TRBJ2-3
D gene: .
V gene: TRBV19
clone size: .
CDR3 DNA: TGTGCCAGTAGTATGAGAGTAGGAGGAGGAAGCACAGATACGCAGTATTTT
CDR3 protein: CASSMRVGGGSTDTQYF

J gene: TRBJ1-2
D gene: TRBD1
V gene: TRBV27
clone size: once
CDR3 DNA: TGTGCCAGCAGCTTCTCTCCGGGACAGGGGGCGTTTGGCTACACCTTC
CDR3 protein: CASSFSPGQGAFGYTF

J gene: TRBJ2-3
D gene: TRBD1
V gene: TRBV27
clone size: .
CDR3 DNA: TGTGCCAGCAGTCCCTGGGGACAGGATACAGATACGCAGTATTTT
CDR3 protein: CASSPWGQDTDTQYF

J gene: TRBJ2-7
D gene: .
V gene: TRBV28
clone size: .
CDR3 DNA: TGTGCCAGCAGTTTATGGGACACCTCCTACGAGCAGTACTTC
CDR3 protein: CASSLWDTSYEQYF

J gene: TRBJ2-7
D gene: .
V gene: TRBV10-2
clone size: .
CDR3 DNA: TGCGCCAGCGCCGAGCTAGGAGGTTACGAGCAGTACTTC
CDR3 protein: CASAELGGYEQYF

J gene: TRBJ2-1
D gene: .
V gene: TRBV28
clone size: .
CDR3 DNA: TGTGCCAGCATAGACAGTAAGAGGAATGAGCAGTTCTTC
CDR3 protein: CASIDSKRNEQFF

J gene: TRBJ2-5
D gene: TRBD2
V gene: TRBV19
clone size: .
CDR3 DNA: TGTGCCAGTACTCCGAGCGGGGCAGTGGAGACCCAGTACTTC
CDR3 protein: CASTPSGAVETQYF

J gene: TRBJ2-2
D gene: .
V gene: TRBV11-1
clone size: .
CDR3 DNA: TGTGCCAGCAGCGCAACTAGTTCCGGGGAGCTGTTTTTT
CDR3 protein: CASSATSSGELFF

J gene: TRBJ2-7
D gene: TRBD2
V gene: TRBV29-1
clone size: .
CDR3 DNA: TGCAGCGTTGCGGGACTAGCGGGAGGGCCAGAAGAGCAGTACTTC
CDR3 protein: CSVAGLAGGPEEQYF

J gene: TRBJ2-3
D gene: .
V gene: TRBV6-5
clone size: .
CDR3 DNA: TGTGCCAGCAGTTCAGGTCAGGGGTTGCGCACAGATACGCAGTATTTT
CDR3 protein: CASSSGQGLRTDTQYF

J gene: TRBJ2-1
D gene: TRBD2
V gene: TRBV14
clone size: .
CDR3 DNA: TGTGCCAGCAGCCAAGATAGTGGGACTAGCGGGAGTGTCTACAATGAGCAGTTCTTC
CDR3 protein: CASSQDSGTSGSVYNEQFF

J gene: TRBJ2-1
D gene: TRBD1
V gene: TRBV6-5
clone size: .
CDR3 DNA: TGTGCCAGCACCTTAACAGGGGTTGGCTACAATGAGCAGTTCTTC
CDR3 protein: CASTLTGVGYNEQFF

J gene: TRBJ2-2
D gene: .
V gene: TRBV4-2
clone size: .
CDR3 DNA: TGTGCCAGCAGCCAAGAGGGGCAGAACACCGGGGAGCTGTTTTTT
CDR3 protein: CASSQEGQNTGELFF

J gene: TRBJ1-1
D gene: TRBD1
V gene: TRBV7-2
clone size: .
CDR3 DNA: TGTGCCAGCAGCTCCTCACAGGGGGATCGATGGAACACTGAAGCTTTCTTT
CDR3 protein: CASSSSQGDRWNTEAFF

J gene: TRBJ2-2
D gene: .
V gene: TRBV5-1
clone size: .
CDR3 DNA: TGCGCCAGCAGCTACGCGGGACTCATCACCGGGGAGCTGTTTTTT
CDR3 protein: CASSYAGLITGELFF

J gene: TRBJ2-1
D gene: .
V gene: TRBV29-1
clone size: .
CDR3 DNA: TGCAGCGTTTGGACTGTGGGCAATGAGCAGTTCTTC
CDR3 protein: CSVWTVGNEQFF

J gene: TRBJ2-1
D gene: TRBD2
V gene: TRBV24-1
clone size: .
CDR3 DNA: TGTGCCACCAGTGATTCCGTGGCGGGAGTCTACAATGAGCAGTTCTTC
CDR3 protein: CATSDSVAGVYNEQFF

J gene: TRBJ2-3
D gene: .
V gene: TRBV7-2
clone size: .
CDR3 DNA: TGTGCCAGCAGCTTATGGGCCCCCACAGATACGCAGTATTTT
CDR3 protein: CASSLWAPTDTQYF

J gene: TRBJ1-5
D gene: TRBD1
V gene: TRBV5-5
clone size: .
CDR3 DNA: TGTGCCAGCAGCCAATCCGGGACAGGATATAGCAATCAGCCCCAGCATTTT
CDR3 protein: CASSQSGTGYSNQPQHF

J gene: TRBJ2-1
D gene: .
V gene: TRBV10-1
clone size: .
CDR3 DNA: TGCGCCAGCAGTGAGGGGGCCGGGAGCAATGAGCAGTTCTTC
CDR3 protein: CASSEGAGSNEQFF

J gene: TRBJ2-7
D gene: .
V gene: TRBV7-2
clone size: .
CDR3 DNA: TGTGCCAGCAGCTCGCGAGCCCTCCCGCGAATCTCCTACGAGCAGTACTTC
CDR3 protein: CASSSRALPRISYEQYF

J gene: TRBJ2-3
D gene: TRBD1
V gene: TRBV7-2
clone size: few
CDR3 DNA: TGTGCCAGCAGCACGGGGACAGGGGGTGCCTCAGATACGCAGTATTTT
CDR3 protein: CASSTGTGGASDTQYF

J gene: TRBJ2-2
D gene: TRBD1
V gene: TRBV19
clone size: .
CDR3 DNA: TGTGCCAGTAGTGGGACCGGGACAGGGGGTTTCACCGGGGAGCTGTTTTTT
CDR3 protein: CASSGTGTGGFTGELFF